Shown below are 9 T cell receptor beta chains from a single sample sequenced in a study of blood T cell repertoires in COVID-19 (dated by TCRdb to 2018 to 2021). Library generation was performed with the immunoSEQ multiplex PCR assay. TCRdb limited this immuneACCESS table to in-frame rearrangements with V and J called. A share of clones is missing; checked studies link under half to unresolved V genes, and the rest is unexplained. Within this sample are 56,000 or so clones, with 85% of them counted one time only. The ten top clones hold about 10% of the sample. Sequenced input: peripheral blood. Every receptor here comes from a human donor in a cohort sampled during active COVID-19.

This rearrangement joins TRBV28 to TRBJ1-5; D remains ambiguous. This CDR3 is 13 amino acids long. The V gene lost 10 bases and the J gene lost 4 bases, with 14 bases spanning the gap. Germline CDR1 reads MDHEN; CDR2 reads SYDVKM. The CDR3 spells CATETTLNQPQHF. CDR3 DNA sequence: TGTGCCACCGAGACAACCCTTAATCAGCCCCAGCATTTT. Full variable domain (missing parts from reference TRBV28 and TRBJ1-5): DVKVTQSSRYLVKRTGEKVFLECVQDMDHENMFWYRQDPGLGLRLIYFSYDVKMKEKGDIPEGYSVSREKKERFSLILESASTNQTSMYLCATETTLNQPQHFGDGTRLSIL.

This sequence joins TRBV7-2 and TRBJ1-5; D possibly corresponds to TRBD1 (6 bases). This CDR3 is built from 12 residues. Trimming left V 5 bases short and J 6 bases short, with 8 bases between. CDR1 SGHTA and CDR2 FQGNSA come from the germline V gene. Written as DNA, the CDR3 is TGTGCCAGCAGCACAGGGTTTCAGCCCCAGCATTTT. Translation: CASSTGFQPQHF.

The V call is TRBV6-1, the J call TRBJ1-3, with D unclear. The germline gives CDR1 MNHNS, CDR2 SASEGT. The CDR3 consists of 16 residues. The germline V and J ends were trimmed by 1 base and 0 bases, with 10 bases remaining between them. The CDR3 sequence: CASSEVPGVSGNTIYF. The CDR3 DNA reads TGTGCCAGCAGTGAAGTGCCAGGTGTCTCTGGAAACACCATATATTTT.

V is TRBV28 and J is TRBJ1-2, with 9 nucleotides matching TRBD1. The CDR3 runs 15 residues. V shed 7 bases, J shed 4 bases, and the junction held 10 bases outside the gene matches. Germline values: CDR1 MDHEN, CDR2 SYDVKM. CDR3: CASTRTGALGYGYTF. The CDR3 DNA reads as TGTGCCAGCACCCGGACAGGGGCACTCGGCTATGGCTACACCTTC.

The J gene is TRBJ1-1, the V gene TRBV6-2 or TRBV6-3; a weak D match, TRBD1 (5 bases). V shed 2 bases and J shed 5 bases, with 15 bases lying between them. From germline, CDR1 is MNHEY and CDR2 SVGEGT. There are 15 residues in the CDR3. The CDR3 nucleotides read TGTGCCAGCAGTTACCTTCGGACAAGCGCTACTGAAGCTTTCTTT. It yields the protein CASSYLRTSATEAFF.

V usage is TRBV3-1 (or the pseudogene TRBV3-2) and J usage is TRBJ2-3, with 16 bases lining up with TRBD2. The V segment lost 4 bases and the J segment 2 bases; nucleotides outside the gene matches: 6. This CDR3 spans 18 amino acids. Per the germline V gene, CDR1 is LGHDT and CDR2 is YNNKEL (reference sequence). The CDR3 here is CASSLPGLAGGATDTQYF. CDR3 in DNA: TGTGCCAGCAGCCTCCCGGGACTAGCGGGAGGGGCCACAGATACGCAGTATTTT.

The V call is TRBV4-3, the J call TRBJ2-1, with 9 bases aligning to TRBD2. Germline loops: CDR1 LGHNA, CDR2 YSLEER. The CDR3 sequence is 16 residues long. V shed 0 bases, J shed 2 bases, and the junction held 2 bases outside the gene matches. CDR3: CASSQDKREAYNEQFF. The CDR3 nucleotides read TGCGCCAGCAGCCAAGATAAGCGGGAGGCCTACAATGAGCAGTTCTTC.

V is TRBV6-5 and J is TRBJ2-5; TRBD2 is a possible D gene (5 bases). V gave up 10 bases and J gave up 2 bases, with 14 bases separating them. This CDR3 has 13 residues. The germline V gene has CDR1 MNHEY and CDR2 SVGAGI. CDR3 nucleotide sequence: TGTGCCACGGGGAGTCTTGATCAAGAGACCCAGTACTTC. Translated: CATGSLDQETQYF.

The V call is TRBV2, the J call TRBJ2-5, with D perhaps TRBD1 (6 bases). Trimming cost V 6 bases and J 3 bases, with 8 bases left between them. The germline CDR1 and CDR2 sequences are SNHLY and FYNNEI. The CDR3 extends over 12 amino acids. The DNA of the CDR3 is TGTGCCAGCAGGGACAGCAAAGAGACCCAGTACTTC. It is translated as CASRDSKETQYF.